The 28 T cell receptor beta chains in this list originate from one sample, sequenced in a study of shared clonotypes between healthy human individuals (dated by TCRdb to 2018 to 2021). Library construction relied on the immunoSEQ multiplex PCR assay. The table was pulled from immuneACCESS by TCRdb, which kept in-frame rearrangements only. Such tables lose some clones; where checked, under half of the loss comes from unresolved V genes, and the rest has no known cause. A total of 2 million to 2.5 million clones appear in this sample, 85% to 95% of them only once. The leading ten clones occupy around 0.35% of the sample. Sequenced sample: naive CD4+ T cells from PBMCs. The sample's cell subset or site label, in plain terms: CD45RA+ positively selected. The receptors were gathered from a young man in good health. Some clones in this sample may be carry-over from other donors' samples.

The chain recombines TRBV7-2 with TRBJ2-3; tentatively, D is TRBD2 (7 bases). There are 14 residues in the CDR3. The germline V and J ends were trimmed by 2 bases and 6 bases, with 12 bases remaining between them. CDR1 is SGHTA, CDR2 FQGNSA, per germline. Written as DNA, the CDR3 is TGTGCCAGCAGCTTACGCGCGGGGGCGGATACGCAGTATTTT. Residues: CASSLRAGADTQYF.

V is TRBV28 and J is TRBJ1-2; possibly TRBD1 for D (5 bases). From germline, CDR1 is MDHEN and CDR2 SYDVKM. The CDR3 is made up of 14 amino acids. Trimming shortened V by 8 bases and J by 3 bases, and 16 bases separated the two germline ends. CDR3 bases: TGTGCCAGCGCCGTCCCAGGGCACTACTATGGCTACACCTTC. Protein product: CASAVPGHYYGYTF.

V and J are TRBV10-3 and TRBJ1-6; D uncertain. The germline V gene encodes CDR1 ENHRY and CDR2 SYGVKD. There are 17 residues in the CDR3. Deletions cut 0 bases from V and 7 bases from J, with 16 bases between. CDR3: CAISESPVGVKNSPLHF. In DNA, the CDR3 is TGTGCCATCAGTGAGTCCCCCGTAGGAGTAAAGAATTCACCCCTCCACTTT.

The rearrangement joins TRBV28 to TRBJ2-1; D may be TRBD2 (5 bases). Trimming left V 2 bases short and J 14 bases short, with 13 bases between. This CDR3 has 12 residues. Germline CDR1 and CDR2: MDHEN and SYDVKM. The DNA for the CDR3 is TGTGCCAGCAGTTTACGCGAGAGGGAAAAGTTCTTC. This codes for CASSLREREKFF.

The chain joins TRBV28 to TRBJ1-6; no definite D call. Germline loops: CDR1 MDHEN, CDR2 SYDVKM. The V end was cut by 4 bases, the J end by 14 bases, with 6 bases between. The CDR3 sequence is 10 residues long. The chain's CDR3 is CASSSGTLHF. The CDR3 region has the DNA TGTGCCAGCAGTTCCGGAACCCTCCACTTT.

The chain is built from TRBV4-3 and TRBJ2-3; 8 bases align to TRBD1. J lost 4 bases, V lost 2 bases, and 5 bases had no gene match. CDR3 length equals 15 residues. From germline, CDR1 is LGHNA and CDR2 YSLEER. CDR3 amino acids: CASSQRDRNPDTQYF. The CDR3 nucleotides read TGCGCCAGCAGCCAACGGGACAGGAACCCAGATACGCAGTATTTT.

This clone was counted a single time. The CDR3 loop reads CASSEWSSPLHF. The CDR3, as DNA: TGTGCCAGCAGCGAATGGAGTTCACCCCTCCACTTT. V is TRBV7-2 and J is TRBJ1-6, with no clear D. The CDR3 consists of 12 residues. Trimming left V 5 bases short and J 9 bases short, with 8 bases between. Germline values: CDR1 SGHTA, CDR2 FQGNSA.

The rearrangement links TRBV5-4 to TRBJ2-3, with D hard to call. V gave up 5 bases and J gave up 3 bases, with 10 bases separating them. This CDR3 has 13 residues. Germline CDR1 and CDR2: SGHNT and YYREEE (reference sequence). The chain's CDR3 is CASRPVWTDTQYF. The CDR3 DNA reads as TGTGCCAGCAGACCGGTTTGGACAGATACGCAGTATTTT.

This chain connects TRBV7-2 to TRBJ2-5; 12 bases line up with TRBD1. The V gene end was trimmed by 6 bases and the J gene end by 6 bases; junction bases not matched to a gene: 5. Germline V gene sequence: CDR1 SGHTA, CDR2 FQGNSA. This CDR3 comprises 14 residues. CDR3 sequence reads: CASSSGQGAKTQYF. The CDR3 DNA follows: TGTGCCAGCAGTTCGGGACAGGGGGCGAAGACCCAGTACTTC.

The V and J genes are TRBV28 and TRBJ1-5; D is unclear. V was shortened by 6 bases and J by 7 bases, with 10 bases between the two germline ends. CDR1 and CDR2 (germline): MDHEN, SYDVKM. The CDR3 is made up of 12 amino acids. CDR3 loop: CASRVSGQPQHF. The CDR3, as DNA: TGTGCCAGCAGGGTGAGCGGACAGCCCCAGCATTTT. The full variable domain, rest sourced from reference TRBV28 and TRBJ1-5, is DVKVTQSSRYLVKRTGEKVFLECVQDMDHENMFWYRQDPGLGLRLIYFSYDVKMKEKGDIPEGYSVSREKKERFSLILESASTNQTSMYLCASRVSGQPQHFGDGTRLSIL.

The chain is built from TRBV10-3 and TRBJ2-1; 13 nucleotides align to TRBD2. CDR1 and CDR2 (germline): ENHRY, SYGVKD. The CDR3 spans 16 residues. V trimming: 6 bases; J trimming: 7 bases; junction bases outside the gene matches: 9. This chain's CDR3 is CAISGTSGIQRNEQFF. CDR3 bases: TGTGCCATCAGCGGGACTAGCGGGATACAGAGGAATGAGCAGTTCTTC.

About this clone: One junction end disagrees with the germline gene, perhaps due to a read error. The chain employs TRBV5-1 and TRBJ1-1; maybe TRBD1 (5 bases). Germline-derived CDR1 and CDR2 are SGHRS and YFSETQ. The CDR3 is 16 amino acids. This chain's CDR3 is CASGLRQGRGDTEAFF. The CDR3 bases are TGCGCCAGCGGCTTACGCCAGGGAAGAGGGGACACTGAAGCTTTCTTT. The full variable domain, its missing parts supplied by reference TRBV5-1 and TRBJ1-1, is KAGVTQTPRYLIKTRGQQVTLSCSPISGHRSVSWYQQTPGQGLQFLFEYFSETQRNKGNFPGRFSGRQFSNSRSEMNVSTLELGDSALYLCASGLRQGRGDTEAFFGQGTRLTVV.

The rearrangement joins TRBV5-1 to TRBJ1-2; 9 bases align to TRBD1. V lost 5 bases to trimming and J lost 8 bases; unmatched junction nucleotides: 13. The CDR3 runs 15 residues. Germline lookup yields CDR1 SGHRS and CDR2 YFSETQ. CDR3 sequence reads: CASRTPGQGIVGYTF. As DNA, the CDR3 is TGCGCCAGCAGGACGCCGGGACAGGGAATTGTGGGCTACACCTTC.

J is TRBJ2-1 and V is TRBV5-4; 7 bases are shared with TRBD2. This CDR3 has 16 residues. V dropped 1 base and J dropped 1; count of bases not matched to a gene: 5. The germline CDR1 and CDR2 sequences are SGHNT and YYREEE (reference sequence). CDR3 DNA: TGTGCCAGCAGCTTGTACGGAGCGGGGTCCTACAATGAGCAGTTCTTC. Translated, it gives CASSLYGAGSYNEQFF.

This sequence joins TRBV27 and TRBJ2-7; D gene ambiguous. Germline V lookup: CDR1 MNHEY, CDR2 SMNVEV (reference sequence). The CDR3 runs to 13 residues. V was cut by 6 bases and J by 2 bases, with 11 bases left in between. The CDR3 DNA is TGTGCCAGCAGCTCAGACACCGCCTACGAGCAGTACTTC. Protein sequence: CASSSDTAYEQYF.

The CDR3 region has the DNA TGTGCCAGCCAAGGGTCAGGGAACGAAAAACTGTTTTTT. Translating it yields CASQGSGNEKLFF. This chain joins TRBV19 and TRBJ1-4; possibly TRBD1 for D (5 bases). The CDR3 has 13 amino acids. The V gene lost 9 bases and the J gene lost 8 bases, with 16 bases spanning the gap. Germline CDR1 and CDR2: LNHDA and SQIVND (reference sequence). Full variable domain (outside the CDR3, taken from reference TRBV19 and TRBJ1-4): DGGITQSPKYLFRKEGQNVTLSCEQNLNHDAMYWYRQDPGQGLRLIYYSQIVNDFQKGDIAEGYSVSREKKESFPLTVTSAQKNPTAFYLCASQGSGNEKLFFGSGTQLSVL.

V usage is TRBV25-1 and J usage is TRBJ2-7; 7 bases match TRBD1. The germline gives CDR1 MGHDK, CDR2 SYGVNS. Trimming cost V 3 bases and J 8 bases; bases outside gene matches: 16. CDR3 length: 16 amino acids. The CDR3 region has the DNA TGTGCCAGCAGTGACGCTACCCGGACAGGCCTAAGCAAGCAGTACTTC. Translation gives CASSDATRTGLSKQYF.

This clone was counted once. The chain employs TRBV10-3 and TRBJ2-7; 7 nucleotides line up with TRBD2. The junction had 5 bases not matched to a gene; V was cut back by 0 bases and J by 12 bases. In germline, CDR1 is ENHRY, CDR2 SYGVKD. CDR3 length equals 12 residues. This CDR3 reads CAISESGGGAYF. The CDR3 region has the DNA TGTGCCATCAGTGAGTCGGGGGGGGGTGCGTACTTC.

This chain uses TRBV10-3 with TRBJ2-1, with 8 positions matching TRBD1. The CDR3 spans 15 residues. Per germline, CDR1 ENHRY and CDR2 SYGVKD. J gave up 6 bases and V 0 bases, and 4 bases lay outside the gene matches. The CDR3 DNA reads TGTGCCATCAGTGAGTCATCCAGGGGGCCCAATGAGCAGTTCTTC. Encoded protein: CAISESSRGPNEQFF.

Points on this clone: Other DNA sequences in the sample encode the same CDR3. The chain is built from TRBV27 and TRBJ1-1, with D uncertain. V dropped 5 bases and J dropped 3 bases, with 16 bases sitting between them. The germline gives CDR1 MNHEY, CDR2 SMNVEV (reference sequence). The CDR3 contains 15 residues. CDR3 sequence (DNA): TGTGCCAGCAGTCTGCGGAGAACTGGGGACACTGAAGCTTTCTTT. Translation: CASSLRRTGDTEAFF.

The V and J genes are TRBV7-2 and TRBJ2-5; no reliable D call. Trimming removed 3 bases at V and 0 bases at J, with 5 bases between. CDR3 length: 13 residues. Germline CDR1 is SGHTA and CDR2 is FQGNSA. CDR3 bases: TGTGCCAGCAGCTTGCAGTACCAAGAGACCCAGTACTTC. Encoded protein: CASSLQYQETQYF.

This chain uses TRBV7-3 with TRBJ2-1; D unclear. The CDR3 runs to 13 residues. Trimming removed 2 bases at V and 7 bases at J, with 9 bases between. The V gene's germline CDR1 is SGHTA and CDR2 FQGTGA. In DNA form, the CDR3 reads TGTGCCAGCAGCTTAGGGCGCCAAAATGAGCAGTTCTTC. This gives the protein CASSLGRQNEQFF.

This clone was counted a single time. Here the CDR3 reads CASSVADRAGYNEQFF. In DNA form, the CDR3 reads TGTGCCAGCAGCGTAGCCGACAGGGCGGGGTACAATGAGCAGTTCTTC. V gene TRBV9 combines with J gene TRBJ2-1; a weak D match, TRBD1 (7 bases). The CDR3 spans 16 residues. The V end was cut by 0 bases, the J end by 4 bases, with 14 bases between. Germline V gene data show CDR1 as SGDLS and CDR2 as YYNGEE.

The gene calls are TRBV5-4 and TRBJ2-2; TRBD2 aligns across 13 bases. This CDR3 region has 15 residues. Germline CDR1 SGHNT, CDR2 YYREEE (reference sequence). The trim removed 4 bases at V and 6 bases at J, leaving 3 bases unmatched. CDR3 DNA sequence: TGTGCCAGCAGCGGACTAGCGGGAGTACCCGGGGAGCTGTTTTTT. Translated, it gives CASSGLAGVPGELFF.

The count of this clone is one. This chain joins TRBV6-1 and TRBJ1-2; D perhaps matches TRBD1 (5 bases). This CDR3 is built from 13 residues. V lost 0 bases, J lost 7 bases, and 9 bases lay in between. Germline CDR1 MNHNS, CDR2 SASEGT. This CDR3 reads CASSEASGSGYTF. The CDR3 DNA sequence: TGTGCCAGCAGTGAAGCGTCAGGGAGTGGCTACACCTTC.

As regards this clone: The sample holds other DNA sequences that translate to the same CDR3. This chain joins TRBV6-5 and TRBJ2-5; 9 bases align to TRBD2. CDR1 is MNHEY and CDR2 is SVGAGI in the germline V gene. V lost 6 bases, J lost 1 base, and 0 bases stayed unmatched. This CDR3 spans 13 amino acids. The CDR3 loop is CASRTSGQETQYF. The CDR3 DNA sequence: TGTGCCAGCAGGACTAGCGGCCAAGAGACCCAGTACTTC.

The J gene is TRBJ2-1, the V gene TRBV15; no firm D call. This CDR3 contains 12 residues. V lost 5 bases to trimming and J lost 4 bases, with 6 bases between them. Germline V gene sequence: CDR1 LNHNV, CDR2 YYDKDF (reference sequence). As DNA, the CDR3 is TGTGCCACCAGCCGACCGTACAATGAGCAGTTCTTC. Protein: CATSRPYNEQFF.

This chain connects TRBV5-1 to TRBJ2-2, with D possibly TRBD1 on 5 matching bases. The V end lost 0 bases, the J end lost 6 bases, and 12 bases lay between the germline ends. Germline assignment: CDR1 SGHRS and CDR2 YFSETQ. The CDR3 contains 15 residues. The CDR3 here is CASSLASQGSGELFF. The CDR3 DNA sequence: TGCGCCAGCAGCTTGGCAAGTCAGGGCTCCGGGGAGCTGTTTTTT.